Below are 21 T cell receptor beta chains sequenced from a single sample in a study of OX40 agonist ivuxolimab in advanced cancers. Libraries came from the immunoSEQ multiplex PCR assay. Here the immuneACCESS table is served through TCRdb, limited to in-frame sequences with V and J called. Missing clones are a known gap in these copies; in checked studies unresolved V genes cover under half, and the rest lacks a known reason. Across this sample there are just over 90,000 clones, with roughly 90% seen only once. The ten biggest clones cover approximately 3.6% of the sample. The material was CD4+ or CD8+ T cells sorted from blood, obtained in a trial of the OX40 agonist ivuxolimab. All receptors derive from an adult with an advanced solid tumor such as melanoma, head and neck, liver or kidney cancer.

The CDR3 DNA is TGTGCCAGCAGTCGGACTAGCCAGACCGGGGAGCTGTTTTTT. This encodes CASSRTSQTGELFF. This sequence joins TRBV2 and TRBJ2-2; TRBD2 agrees at 8 bases. V trimming: 5 bases; J trimming: 5 bases; junction bases outside the gene matches: 4. The germline V gene has CDR1 SNHLY and CDR2 FYNNEI. CDR3 length: 14 amino acids.

DNA for the CDR3: TGTGCCAGCAGCCTGACTAGCGGGTGGGCCTACGAGCAGTACTTC. It encodes CASSLTSGWAYEQYF. The V gene is TRBV5-5, the J gene TRBJ2-7; 10 bases map to TRBD2. Germline V CDR1 and CDR2: SGHKS, YYEKEE (reference sequence). With V trimmed by 4 bases and J by 2 bases, 6 bases remained unmatched. The CDR3 has 15 amino acids.

The V gene is TRBV6-1, the J gene TRBJ2-1; 7 nucleotides agree with TRBD2. V was clipped by 4 bases and J by 9 bases; unmatched bases: 9. This CDR3 spans 14 amino acids. Per the germline V gene, CDR1 is MNHNS and CDR2 is SASEGT. CDR3 nucleotide sequence: TGTGCCAGCAGTGGTCTGGGAGGGTCGAGTGAGCAGTTCTTC. Translated, it gives CASSGLGGSSEQFF.

The rearrangement joins TRBV29-1 to TRBJ2-3; D unresolved. The CDR3 has 14 residues. Trimming removed 4 bases from V and 2 bases from J, with 13 bases in between. Germline-derived CDR1 and CDR2 are SQVTM and ANQGSEA. The chain's CDR3 is CSVVYSDSTDTQYF. The CDR3 coding sequence is TGCAGCGTTGTATACAGCGACTCCACAGATACGCAGTATTTT.

This clone is a singleton in its sample. The rearrangement uses TRBV11-2 and TRBJ2-7; 8 bases align to TRBD2. J gave up 0 bases and V 2 bases, and 3 bases lay outside the gene matches. From germline, CDR1 is SGHAT and CDR2 FQNNGV. The CDR3 has 15 amino acids. CDR3 DNA: TGTGCCAGCAGCTTAAGTCTAGCGGGCTCCTACGAGCAGTACTTC. Translated, it gives CASSLSLAGSYEQYF.

This chain connects TRBV19 to TRBJ1-1, with D hard to call. Trimming shortened V by 9 bases and J by 8 bases, and 13 bases separated the two germline ends. CDR3 length equals 11 residues. Germline assignment: CDR1 LNHDA and CDR2 SQIVND (reference sequence). The CDR3 sequence: CASDDYYEAFF. For the CDR3, the DNA is TGTGCCAGCGACGACTACTACGAAGCTTTCTTT.

A remark on this clone: At one of its ends the junction is not consistent with the germline gene, which may arise from a read error. The J gene is TRBJ2-7, the V gene TRBV5-1; 9 positions match TRBD1. From germline, CDR1 is SGHRS and CDR2 YFSETQ. The length of the CDR3 is 14 residues. The CDR3 DNA is TGTGCCAGCAGCTTGGGACAGGGATTCGGTGAGCAGTACTTC. Amino acids: CASSLGQGFGEQYF.

This clone was seen just once. The chain is built from TRBV28 and TRBJ2-7, with D possibly TRBD1 on 9 matching bases. The CDR3 extends over 16 amino acids. CDR1 MDHEN and CDR2 SYDVKM come from the germline V gene. V was pared by 3 bases and J by 2 bases, with 17 bases between. CDR3 sequence reads: CASSFPGGTGTYEQYF. The CDR3 DNA reads TGTGCCAGCAGTTTTCCGGGGGGGACAGGGACCTACGAGCAGTACTTC.

The chain employs TRBV7-9 and TRBJ2-1; D is perhaps TRBD2 (6 bases). CDR1 SEHNR and CDR2 FQNEAQ come from the germline V gene (reference sequence). The V end was cut by 3 bases, the J end by 6 bases, with 9 bases between. CDR3 length equals 13 residues. The CDR3 region is CASSFYSGNEQFF. The CDR3 nucleotides are TGTGCCAGCAGCTTTTATAGCGGCAATGAGCAGTTCTTC.

The chain combines TRBV6-6 with TRBJ2-1; tentatively, D is TRBD2 (6 bases). Germline lookup yields CDR1 MNHNY and CDR2 SVGAGI (reference sequence). The ends were cut back, 0 bases at V and 3 bases at J, with 12 bases in the middle. This CDR3 is 16 amino acids long. The CDR3 protein is CASSYSPGGNYNEQFF. CDR3 in DNA: TGTGCCAGCAGTTACTCCCCCGGGGGTAACTACAATGAGCAGTTCTTC.

In its sample, this clone was seen a few times. The V and J genes are TRBV28 and TRBJ1-1; D is undetermined. Trimming took 5 bases from V and 1 from J, leaving 11 bases between them. CDR1 MDHEN and CDR2 SYDVKM come from the germline V gene. CDR3 length: 14 residues. CDR3 coding DNA: TGTGCCAGCAGTCGGGCAGGATGGAACACTGAAGCTTTCTTT. This sequence encodes CASSRAGWNTEAFF.

The chain is built from TRBV5-1 and TRBJ1-2, with a possible D match to TRBD1 (6 bases). The germline gives CDR1 SGHRS, CDR2 YFSETQ. The CDR3 extends over 13 amino acids. Trimming shortened V by 0 bases and J by 8 bases, and 11 bases separated the two germline ends. Here the CDR3 DNA reads TGCGCCAGCAGCTTGGCGGACAGCAGGGGCTACACCTTC. Protein: CASSLADSRGYTF. Complete variable domain (other parts from reference TRBV5-1 and TRBJ1-2): KAGVTQTPRYLIKTRGQQVTLSCSPISGHRSVSWYQQTPGQGLQFLFEYFSETQRNKGNFPGRFSGRQFSNSRSEMNVSTLELGDSALYLCASSLADSRGYTFGSGTRLTVV.

The chain joins TRBV12-5 to TRBJ1-4; 8 bases map to TRBD1. The germline V gene encodes CDR1 LGHNT and CDR2 FRNRAP. The length of the CDR3 is 16 residues. The V and J ends lost 3 bases and 10 bases, in that order; junction bases with no gene match: 13. This CDR3 is CASGFGTDRGMGKLFF. The CDR3 DNA is TGTGCTAGTGGTTTCGGAACCGACAGGGGCATGGGAAAACTGTTTTTT. Together with reference TRBV12-5 and TRBJ1-4, the CDR3 gives the full variable domain: DARVTQTPRHKVTEMGQEVTMRCQPILGHNTVFWYRQTMMQGLELLAYFRNRAPLDDSGMPKDRFSAEMPDATLATLKIQPSEPRDSAVYFCASGFGTDRGMGKLFFGSGTQLSVL.

The chain uses TRBV6-6 and TRBJ2-5, with 10 bases matching TRBD2. From germline, CDR1 is MNHNY and CDR2 SVGAGI (reference sequence). With 0 bases clipped from V and 5 bases from J, the junction kept 6 bases outside the gene matches. The CDR3 runs to 16 residues. CDR3 sequence reads: CASSYSVAGGLETQYF. CDR3 coding DNA: TGTGCCAGCAGTTACTCCGTAGCGGGAGGCTTGGAGACCCAGTACTTC.

V and J are TRBV27 and TRBJ1-1; D uncertain. CDR3 length equals 12 residues. Germline V gene lookup returns CDR1 MNHEY and CDR2 SMNVEV (reference sequence). The V gene lost 4 bases and the J gene lost 6 bases, with 9 bases spanning the gap. CDR3 bases: TGTGCCAGCAGTTGGGCCGACCCTGAAGCTTTCTTT. Residues: CASSWADPEAFF.

The chain employs TRBV27 and TRBJ1-6, with D possibly matching TRBD1 (5 bases). This CDR3 contains 14 residues. Trimming took 5 bases from V and 8 from J, leaving 13 bases between them. Germline CDR1 MNHEY, CDR2 SMNVEV (reference sequence). CDR3 coding DNA: TGTGCCAGCAGTGCGCAGGGAGTTTATTCACCCCTCCACTTT. Translating gives CASSAQGVYSPLHF.

About this clone itself: Other DNA sequences in the same sample also yield this CDR3. The chain links TRBV15 to TRBJ2-7; perhaps TRBD2 as D (5 bases). This CDR3 has 15 residues. The germline V gene has CDR1 LNHNV and CDR2 YYDKDF (reference sequence). Trimming stripped 0 bases from V and 6 bases from J, with 15 bases between. The CDR3 nucleotides read TGTGCCACCAGCAGAGAGAGGGATAGGCCCCTCGAGCAGTACTTC. Its translation is CATSRERDRPLEQYF.

The rearrangement uses TRBV28 and TRBJ1-1; D gene unclear. The germline gives CDR1 MDHEN, CDR2 SYDVKM. V was pared by 8 bases and J by 2 bases, with 12 bases between. The CDR3 spans 13 residues. The CDR3 here is CASEALPNTEAFF. In DNA, the CDR3 is TGTGCCAGCGAAGCTCTTCCCAACACTGAAGCTTTCTTT.

V and J are TRBV13 and TRBJ2-1; D is uncertain. The CDR3 extends over 11 amino acids. CDR1 and CDR2 (germline): PRHDT, FYEKMQ (reference sequence). Trimming cost V 5 bases and J 9 bases, with 8 bases left between them. In DNA, the CDR3 is TGTGCCAGCAGCCTGGCAGGTGAGCAGTTCTTC. It specifies CASSLAGEQFF.

The V call is TRBV6-5, the J call TRBJ2-1; 7 bases agree with TRBD1. With V trimmed by 5 bases and J by 3 bases, 1 base remained unmatched. CDR1 MNHEY and CDR2 SVGAGI come from the germline V gene. The CDR3 extends over 13 amino acids. The CDR3 DNA sequence: TGTGCCAGCAGTAACAGGGGCTACAATGAGCAGTTCTTC. Amino acid sequence: CASSNRGYNEQFF.

J is TRBJ2-5 and V is TRBV25-1, with 16 bases aligning to TRBD2. The germline gives CDR1 MGHDK, CDR2 SYGVNS. This CDR3 spans 18 amino acids. With V trimmed by 3 bases and J by 3 bases, 7 bases remained unmatched. The CDR3 reads CASSEGLAGGPVEETQYF. The DNA of the CDR3 is TGTGCCAGCAGTGAGGGACTAGCGGGAGGGCCGGTAGAAGAGACCCAGTACTTC.